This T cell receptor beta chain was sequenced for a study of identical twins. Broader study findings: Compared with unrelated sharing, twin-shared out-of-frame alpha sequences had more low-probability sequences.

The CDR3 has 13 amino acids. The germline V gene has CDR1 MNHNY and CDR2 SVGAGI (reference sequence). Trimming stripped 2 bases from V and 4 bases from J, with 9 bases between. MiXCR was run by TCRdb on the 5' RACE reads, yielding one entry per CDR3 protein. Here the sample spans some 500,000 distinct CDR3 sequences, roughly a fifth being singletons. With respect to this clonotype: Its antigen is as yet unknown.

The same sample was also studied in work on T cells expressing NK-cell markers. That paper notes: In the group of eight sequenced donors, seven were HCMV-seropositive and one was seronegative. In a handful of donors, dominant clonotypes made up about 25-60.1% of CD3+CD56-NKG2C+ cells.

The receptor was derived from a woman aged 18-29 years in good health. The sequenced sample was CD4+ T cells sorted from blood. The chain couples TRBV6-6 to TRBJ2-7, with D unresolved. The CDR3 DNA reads TGTGCCAGCAGTTACGATATTCGATACGAGCAGTACTTC. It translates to CASSYDIRYEQYF.